This TCR beta chain is from a study of blood T cell repertoires in COVID-19. The ends were cut back, 2 bases at V and 6 bases at J, with 16 bases in the middle. The CDR3 consists of 15 residues. The data were produced by immunoSEQ multiplex PCR, yet TCRdb's version contains in-frame clones alone and is incomplete. The table lists approximately 270,000 clones, roughly 84% of them singletons. Specimen: peripheral blood. The TCR sequence derives from a person aged 65 to 85 with COVID-19, enrolled during active disease. This sequence joins TRBV23-1 and TRBJ1-1; tentative D call: TRBD1 (5 bases). TRBV23-1 is an ORF for which the function is uncertain. The CDR3 DNA follows: TGCGCCAGCAGTCAAAAAGGGCGGGGGTCCCCTGAAGCTTTCTTT. Translating gives CASSQKGRGSPEAFF.